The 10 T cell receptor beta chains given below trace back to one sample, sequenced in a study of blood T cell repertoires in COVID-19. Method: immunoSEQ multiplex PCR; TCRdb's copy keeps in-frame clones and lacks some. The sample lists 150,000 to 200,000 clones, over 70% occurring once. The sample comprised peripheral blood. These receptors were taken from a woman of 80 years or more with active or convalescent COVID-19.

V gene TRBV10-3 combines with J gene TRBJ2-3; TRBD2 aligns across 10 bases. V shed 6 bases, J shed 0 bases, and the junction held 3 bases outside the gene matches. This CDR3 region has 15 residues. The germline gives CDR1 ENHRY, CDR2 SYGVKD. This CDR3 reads CAIRASGGSTDTQYF. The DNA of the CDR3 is TGTGCCATCAGGGCTAGCGGGGGAAGCACAGATACGCAGTATTTT.

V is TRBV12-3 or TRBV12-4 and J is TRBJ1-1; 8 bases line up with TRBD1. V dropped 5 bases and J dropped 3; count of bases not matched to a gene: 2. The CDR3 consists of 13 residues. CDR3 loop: CASSRQGYTEAFF. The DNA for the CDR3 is TGTGCCAGCAGTCGACAGGGGTACACTGAAGCTTTCTTT.

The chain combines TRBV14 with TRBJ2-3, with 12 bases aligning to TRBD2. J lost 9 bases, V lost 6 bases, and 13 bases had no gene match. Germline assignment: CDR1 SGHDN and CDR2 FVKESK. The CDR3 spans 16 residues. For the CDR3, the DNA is TGTGCCAGCAGTCAGGCCCCGGGACTAGCGGGTGGCACGCAGTATTTT. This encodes CASSQAPGLAGGTQYF.

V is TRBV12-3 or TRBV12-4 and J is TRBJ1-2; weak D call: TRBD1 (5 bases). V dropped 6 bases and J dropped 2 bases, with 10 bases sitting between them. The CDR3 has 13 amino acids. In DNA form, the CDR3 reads TGTGCCAGCAGAACGGGGGGAAACTATGGCTACACCTTC. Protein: CASRTGGNYGYTF.

The CDR3: CASSGPGTALNYGYTF. CDR3 bases: TGTGCCAGCAGCGGGCCCGGGACAGCACTAAACTATGGCTACACCTTC. The gene calls are TRBV25-1 and TRBJ1-2, with 7 bases lining up with TRBD1. The CDR3 contains 16 residues. In germline, CDR1 is MGHDK, CDR2 SYGVNS. V shed 6 bases, J shed 2 bases, and the junction held 12 bases outside the gene matches.

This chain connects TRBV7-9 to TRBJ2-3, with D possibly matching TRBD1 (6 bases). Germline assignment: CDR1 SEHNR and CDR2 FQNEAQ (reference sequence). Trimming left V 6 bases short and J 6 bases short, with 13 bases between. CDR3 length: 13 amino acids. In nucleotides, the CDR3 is TGTGCCAGCAGTGAGGGAAGGGGGGATACGCAGTATTTT. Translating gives CASSEGRGDTQYF.

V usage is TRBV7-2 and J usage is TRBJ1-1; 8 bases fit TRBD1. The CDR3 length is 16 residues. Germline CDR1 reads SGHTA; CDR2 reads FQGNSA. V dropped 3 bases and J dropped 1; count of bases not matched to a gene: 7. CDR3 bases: TGTGCCAGCAGCTTTGACAGGGGAAAAGGGAACACTGAAGCTTTCTTT. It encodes CASSFDRGKGNTEAFF.

The CDR3 loop reads CATSVLRDRDLGEQFF. The CDR3 bases are TGTGCCACCAGTGTCCTACGGGACAGGGACTTGGGTGAGCAGTTCTTC. The chain uses TRBV24-1 and TRBJ2-1; 9 nucleotides line up with TRBD1. V lost 5 bases and J lost 9; bases outside the gene matches: 13. CDR3 length: 16 amino acids. Germline V gives CDR1 KGHDR, CDR2 SFDVKD.

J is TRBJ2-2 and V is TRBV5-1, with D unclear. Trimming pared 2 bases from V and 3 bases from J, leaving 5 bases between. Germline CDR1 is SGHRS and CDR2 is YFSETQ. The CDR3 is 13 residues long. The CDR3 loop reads CASSLTDTGELFF. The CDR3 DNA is TGCGCCAGCAGCTTAACAGACACCGGGGAGCTGTTTTTT.

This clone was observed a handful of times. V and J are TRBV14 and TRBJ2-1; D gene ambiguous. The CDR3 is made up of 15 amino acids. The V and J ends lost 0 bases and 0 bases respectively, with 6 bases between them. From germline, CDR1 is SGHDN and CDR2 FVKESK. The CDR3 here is CASSQDPSSYNEQFF. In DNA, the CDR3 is TGTGCCAGCAGCCAAGACCCGAGCTCCTACAATGAGCAGTTCTTC.